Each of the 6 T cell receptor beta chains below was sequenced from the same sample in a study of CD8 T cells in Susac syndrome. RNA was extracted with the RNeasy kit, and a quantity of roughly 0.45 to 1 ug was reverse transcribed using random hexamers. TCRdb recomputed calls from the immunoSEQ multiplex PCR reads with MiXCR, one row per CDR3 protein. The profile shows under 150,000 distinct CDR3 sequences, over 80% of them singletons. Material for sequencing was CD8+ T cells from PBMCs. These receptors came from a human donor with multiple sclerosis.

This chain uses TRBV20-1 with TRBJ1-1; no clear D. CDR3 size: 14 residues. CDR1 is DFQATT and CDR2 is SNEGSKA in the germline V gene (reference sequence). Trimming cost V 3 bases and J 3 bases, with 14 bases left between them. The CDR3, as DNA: TGCAGTGCTAGGCCAGGCGCCCTCGACACTGAAGCTTTCTTT. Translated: CSARPGALDTEAFF.

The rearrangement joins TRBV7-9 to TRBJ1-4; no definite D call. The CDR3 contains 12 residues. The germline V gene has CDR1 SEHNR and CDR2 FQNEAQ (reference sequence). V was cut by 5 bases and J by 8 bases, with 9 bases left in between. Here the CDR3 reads CASSPPGEKLFF. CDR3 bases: TGTGCCAGCAGCCCACCGGGGGAAAAACTGTTTTTT.

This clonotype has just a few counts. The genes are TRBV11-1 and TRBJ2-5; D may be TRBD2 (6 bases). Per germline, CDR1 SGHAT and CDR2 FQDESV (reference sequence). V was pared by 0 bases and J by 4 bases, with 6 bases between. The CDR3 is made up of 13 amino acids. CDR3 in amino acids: CASSLAGGETQYF. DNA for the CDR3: TGTGCCAGCAGCTTAGCGGGGGGAGAGACCCAGTACTTC.

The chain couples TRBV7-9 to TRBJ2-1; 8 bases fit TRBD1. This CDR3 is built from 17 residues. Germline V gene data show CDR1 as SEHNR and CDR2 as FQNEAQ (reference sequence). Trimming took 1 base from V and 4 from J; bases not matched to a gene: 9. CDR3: CASSLGVSGTGYNEQFF. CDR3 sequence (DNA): TGTGCCAGCAGCTTAGGGGTCTCCGGGACAGGATACAATGAGCAGTTCTTC.

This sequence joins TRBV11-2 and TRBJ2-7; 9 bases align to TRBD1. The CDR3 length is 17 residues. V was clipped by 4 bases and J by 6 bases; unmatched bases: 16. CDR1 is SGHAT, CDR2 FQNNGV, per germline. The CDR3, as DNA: TGTGCCAGCAGCTCATTCCCCCCCGGGACAGGGTTGGCCGAGCAGTACTTC. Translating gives CASSSFPPGTGLAEQYF.

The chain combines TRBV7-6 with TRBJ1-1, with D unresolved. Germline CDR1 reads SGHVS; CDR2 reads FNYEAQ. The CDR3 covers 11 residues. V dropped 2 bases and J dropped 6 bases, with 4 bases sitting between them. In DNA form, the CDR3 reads TGTGCCAGCAGCTTATTGGCTGAAGCTTTCTTT. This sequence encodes CASSLLAEAFF.